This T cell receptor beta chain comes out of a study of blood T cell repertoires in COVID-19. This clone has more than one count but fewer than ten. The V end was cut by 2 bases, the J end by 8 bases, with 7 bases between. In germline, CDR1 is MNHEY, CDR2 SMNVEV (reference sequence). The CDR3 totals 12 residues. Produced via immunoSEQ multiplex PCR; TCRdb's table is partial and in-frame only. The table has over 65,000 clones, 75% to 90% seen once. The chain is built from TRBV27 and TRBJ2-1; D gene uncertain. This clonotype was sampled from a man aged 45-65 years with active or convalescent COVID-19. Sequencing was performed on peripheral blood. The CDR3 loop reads CASSLTRHEQFF. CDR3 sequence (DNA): TGTGCCAGCAGTTTAACCAGGCATGAGCAGTTCTTC.